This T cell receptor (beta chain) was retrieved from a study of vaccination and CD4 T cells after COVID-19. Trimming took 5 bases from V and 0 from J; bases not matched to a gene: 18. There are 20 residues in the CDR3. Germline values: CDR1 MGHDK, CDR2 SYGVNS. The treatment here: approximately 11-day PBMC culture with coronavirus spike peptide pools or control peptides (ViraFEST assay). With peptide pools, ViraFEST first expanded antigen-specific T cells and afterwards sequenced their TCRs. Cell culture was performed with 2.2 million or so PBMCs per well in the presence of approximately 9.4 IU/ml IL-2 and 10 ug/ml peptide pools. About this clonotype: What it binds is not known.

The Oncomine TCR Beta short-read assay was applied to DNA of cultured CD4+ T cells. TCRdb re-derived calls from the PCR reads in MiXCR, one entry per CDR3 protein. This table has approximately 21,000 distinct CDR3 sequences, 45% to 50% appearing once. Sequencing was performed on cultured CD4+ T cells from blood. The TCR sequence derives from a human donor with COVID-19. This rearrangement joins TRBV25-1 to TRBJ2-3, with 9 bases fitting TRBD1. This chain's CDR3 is CASSPAGTGPGGLSTDTQYF. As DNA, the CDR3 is TGTGCCAGCAGTCCCGCCGGGACAGGGCCCGGTGGGCTTAGCACAGATACGCAGTATTTT.